This TCR beta chain was recorded in a study of human T cells and chemical hapten exposure. This clonotype was recorded a few times. CDR3 length: 15 amino acids. V lost 1 base and J 5 bases, leaving 15 bases between the germline ends. The germline gives CDR1 LGHNT, CDR2 FRNRAP. TCRdb re-analysed the RACE reads in MiXCR, keeping a single row per CDR3 protein. The data show about 79,000 distinct CDR3 sequences, approximately 8% seen once. Stated time point: healthy volunteer bleed at 6 weeks. Researchers extracted total RNA from unfractionated whole blood. V usage is TRBV12-5 and J usage is TRBJ2-7, with D perhaps given as TRBD1 or TRBD2 (5 bases each). The sample comprised whole blood. The receptor was derived from a male donor in good health. Some clones in this sample may be carry-over from other donors' samples. The CDR3 loop is CASGLAGDPRDEQYF. Here the CDR3 DNA reads TGTGCTAGTGGTTTGGCCGGGGACCCGCGAGACGAGCAGTACTTC.